The rows below give T cell receptor beta chains drawn from one sample of a study of blood T cell repertoires in COVID-19. The protocol was immunoSEQ multiplex PCR, while the TCRdb copy is restricted to in-frame clones and leaves out a portion. Of approximately 250,000 clones in the sample, about 85% were seen once. The sample taken for sequencing was peripheral blood. These receptors all stem from a woman aged 60-75 years with active or convalescent COVID-19. The CDR3 runs from the conserved cysteine through the conserved F or W. D genes are given only for firm matches. Part of the rows lack a size; the others show once, few, many or a class for expanded clones.

-,TRBV5-1,TRBJ1-1,TRBD1,CASSFLQGASTEAFF,TGCGCCAGCAGCTTTCTACAGGGGGCAAGCACTGAAGCTTTCTTT
-,TRBV3-1/TRBV3-2,TRBJ2-1,TRBD2,CASSPLAGAYNEQFF,TGTGCCAGCAGTCCCCTAGCGGGGGCCTACAATGAGCAGTTCTTC
-,TRBV11-3,TRBJ2-4,TRBD2,CASSLEGTSGVLAKNIQYF,TGTGCCAGCAGCTTGGAAGGGACTAGCGGGGTCTTAGCCAAAAACATTCAGTACTTC
-,TRBV24-1,TRBJ2-2,-,CATRSYTGELFF,TGTGCCACCAGGAGCTACACCGGGGAGCTGTTTTTT
-,TRBV30,TRBJ1-5,TRBD1,CAWSGDDRGHNQPQHF,TGTGCCTGGAGCGGGGACGACAGGGGGCACAATCAGCCCCAGCATTTT
-,TRBV2,TRBJ2-1,TRBD2,CASRNLAGGYNEQFF,TGTGCCAGCAGAAACCTAGCGGGAGGTTACAATGAGCAGTTCTTC
-,TRBV28,TRBJ2-7,TRBD1,CASWDRGYLSYEQYF,TGTGCCAGTTGGGACAGGGGGTACCTCTCCTACGAGCAGTACTTC
-,TRBV7-2,TRBJ2-1,-,CASSLSPGEINEQFF,TGTGCCAGCAGCTTAAGCCCAGGGGAGATAAATGAGCAGTTCTTC
-,TRBV7-9,TRBJ2-2,-,CASSSRGWTGELFF,TGTGCCAGCAGCTCCAGGGGATGGACCGGGGAGCTGTTTTTT
-,TRBV7-8,TRBJ1-4,-,CASSWGVWEKLFF,TGTGCCAGCAGTTGGGGGGTTTGGGAAAAACTGTTTTTT
-,TRBV2,TRBJ2-7,TRBD1,CASSKTGTGVDEQYF,TGTGCCAGCAGTAAAACCGGGACAGGGGTCGACGAGCAGTACTTC
few,TRBV3-1/TRBV3-2,TRBJ2-3,TRBD1,CASSPGTGWTDTQYF,TGTGCCAGCAGCCCCGGGACAGGGTGGACAGATACGCAGTATTTT
once,TRBV6-1,TRBJ2-7,-,CASSERTAYEQYF,TGTGCCAGCAGTGAACGGACAGCCTACGAGCAGTACTTC
-,TRBV6-5,TRBJ2-1,TRBD2,CASSRMGLADNEQFF,TGTGCCAGCAGTCGGATGGGACTAGCGGACAATGAGCAGTTCTTC
-,TRBV24-1,TRBJ2-2,TRBD1,CATSDPGTGGTGELFF,TGTGCCACCAGTGACCCCGGGACAGGGGGAACCGGGGAGCTGTTTTTT
-,TRBV19,TRBJ2-3,TRBD2,CASSFSGNTDTQYF,TGTGCCAGTAGTTTCAGCGGGAACACAGATACGCAGTATTTT
-,TRBV28,TRBJ2-3,-,CASSGPSTDTQYF,TGTGCCAGTAGCGGACCCAGCACAGATACGCAGTATTTT
once,TRBV19,TRBJ1-5,-,CASSIRGYSSQPQHF,TGTGCCAGTAGTATTCGAGGGTATTCGAGTCAGCCCCAGCATTTT
-,TRBV19,TRBJ1-4,-,CASSIRRGEKLFF,TGTGCCAGTAGTATAAGGAGGGGTGAAAAACTGTTTTTT
-,TRBV7-9,TRBJ1-1,-,CASSLEQGEGTEAFF,TGTGCCAGCAGCTTAGAGCAGGGTGAAGGGACTGAAGCTTTCTTT
once,TRBV19,TRBJ2-7,TRBD2,CASSPRYERGTYEQYF,TGTGCCAGTAGCCCACGGTACGAGCGGGGGACCTACGAGCAGTACTTC
-,TRBV30,TRBJ2-1,-,CAWSRTYNEQFF,TGTGCCTGGTCTAGGACCTACAATGAGCAGTTCTTC
-,TRBV10-1,TRBJ2-1,-,CASSSVGRGRLAGINEQFF,TGCGCCAGCAGTTCGGTGGGCAGGGGGCGCCTAGCGGGGATCAATGAGCAGTTCTTC
-,TRBV4-1,TRBJ2-5,TRBD2,CASSHGTTQETQYF,TGCGCCAGCAGCCATGGGACTACCCAAGAGACCCAGTACTTC